The clone carrying this T cell receptor beta chain was seen more than once but under ten times. The antigen is unknown. Every participating donor contributed 9.5 to 10 milliliters of peripheral blood through a draw. The CDR3 length is 16 residues. The junction had 8 bases not matched to a gene; V was cut back by 5 bases and J by 5 bases. The germline V gene has CDR1 SGHTA and CDR2 FQGNSA. Primers used in a second PCR of about 6 to 12 cycles were a sample-barcoded 5' primer and a J-beta primer mix. MiXCR was run by TCRdb on the 5' RACE reads, yielding one entry per CDR3 protein. This sample has some 1.5 million distinct CDR3 sequences, with over 25% found just once. The data originate from a study of blood T cells in healthy people across ages. General study results and limits: Roughly linear age-related decline in beta diversity appeared, significant by age about 40.

J is TRBJ2-1 and V is TRBV7-2; the match to TRBD2 covers 11 bases. The sequenced material came from blood. This clonotype was sampled from a woman between 25 and 40 years old in good health. The chain's CDR3 is CASSRVLAGGHNEQFF. CDR3 sequence (DNA): TGTGCCAGCAGCCGCGTGCTAGCGGGGGGCCACAATGAGCAGTTCTTC. The complete variable domain, with remaining parts taken from reference TRBV7-2 and TRBJ2-1, reads GAGVSQSPSNKVTEKGKDVELRCDPISGHTALYWYRQSLGQGLEFLIYFQGNSAPDKSGLPSDRFSAERTGGSVSTLTIQRTQQEDSAVYLCASSRVLAGGHNEQFFGPGTRLTVL.